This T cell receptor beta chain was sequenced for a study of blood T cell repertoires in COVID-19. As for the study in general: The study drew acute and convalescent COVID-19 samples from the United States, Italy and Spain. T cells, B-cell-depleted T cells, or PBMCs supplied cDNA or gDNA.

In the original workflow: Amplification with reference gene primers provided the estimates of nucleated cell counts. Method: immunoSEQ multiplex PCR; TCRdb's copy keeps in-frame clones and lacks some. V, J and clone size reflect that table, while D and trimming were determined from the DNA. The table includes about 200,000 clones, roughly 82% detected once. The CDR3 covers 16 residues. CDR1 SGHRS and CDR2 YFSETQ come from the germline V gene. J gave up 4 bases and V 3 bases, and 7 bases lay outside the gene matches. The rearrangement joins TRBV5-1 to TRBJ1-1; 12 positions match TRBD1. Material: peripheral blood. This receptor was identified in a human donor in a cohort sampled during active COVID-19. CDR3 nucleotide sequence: TGCGCCAGCAGCTGGGCCGGGACAGGGGGCGGCACTGAAGCTTTCTTT. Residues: CASSWAGTGGGTEAFF.